Shown below are 5 T cell receptor beta chains from a single sample sequenced in a study of identical twins. TCRdb reprocessed the 5' RACE reads via MiXCR and lists one record per CDR3 protein. The repertoire holds hundreds of thousands of distinct CDR3 sequences, with around 8.3% as singletons. These data were likewise used in another study, on yellow fever vaccine responses in identical twins.

Sample: PBMCs. These receptors were obtained from a woman under 30 in good health.

This chain links TRBV27 with TRBJ1-5, with 10 bases matching TRBD1. The CDR3 contains 16 residues. CDR1 and CDR2 from the germline V gene are MNHEY and SMNVEV (reference sequence). The J segment lost 2 bases and the V segment lost 6 bases, leaving 7 bases of the junction unmatched. CDR3 sequence (DNA): TGTGCCAGCAGGACAGGGGGCATAGGACGCAATCAGCCCCAGCATTTT. It is translated as CASRTGGIGRNQPQHF.

The gene calls are TRBV6-5 and TRBJ2-7, with D possibly being TRBD1 or TRBD2 (6 bases each). This CDR3 spans 13 amino acids. Germline CDR1 is MNHEY and CDR2 is SVGAGI. V was clipped by 4 bases and J by 3 bases, with 10 bases between them. The CDR3, as DNA: TGTGCCAGCAGTTCGGGGGCCGTCTACGAGCAGTACTTC. Translating gives CASSSGAVYEQYF.

The chain couples TRBV6-4 to TRBJ1-1, with D hard to call. The V and J ends lost 3 bases and 3 bases respectively, with 14 bases between them. In germline, CDR1 is MRHNA, CDR2 SNTAGT. The CDR3 extends over 15 amino acids. This CDR3 reads CASSELGIGDTEAFF. CDR3 DNA sequence: TGTGCCAGCAGTGAATTGGGCATTGGGGACACTGAAGCTTTCTTT.

The chain is built from TRBV4-1 and TRBJ2-1; TRBD2 matches 8 bases. The germline CDR1 and CDR2 sequences are MGHRA and YSYEKL. V lost 3 bases, J lost 8 bases, and 6 bases stayed unmatched. CDR3 length: 14 amino acids. The DNA for the CDR3 is TGCGCCAGCAGCCACCCTGGACTAGCTTATGAGCAGTTCTTC. Its protein is CASSHPGLAYEQFF.

This clonotype was observed a few times. The CDR3 DNA sequence: TGTGCCAGCAGTGTGGCGGGCAGCCTGAACACTGAAGCTTTCTTT. It yields the protein CASSVAGSLNTEAFF. This chain connects TRBV2 to TRBJ1-1, with unresolved D. In germline, CDR1 is SNHLY, CDR2 FYNNEI. V lost 4 bases and J 0 bases, leaving 12 bases between the germline ends. The CDR3 length is 15 residues.